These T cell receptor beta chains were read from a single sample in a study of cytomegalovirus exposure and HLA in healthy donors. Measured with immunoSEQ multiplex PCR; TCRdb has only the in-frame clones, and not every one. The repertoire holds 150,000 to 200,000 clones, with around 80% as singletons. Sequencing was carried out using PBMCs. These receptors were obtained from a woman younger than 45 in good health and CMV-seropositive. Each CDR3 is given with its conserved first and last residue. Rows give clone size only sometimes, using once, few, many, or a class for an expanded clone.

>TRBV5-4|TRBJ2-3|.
CASLHRDSRTDTQYF
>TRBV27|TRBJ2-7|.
CASSPRPGEGGKENEQYF
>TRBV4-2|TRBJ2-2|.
CASSQGTSGGNTGELFF
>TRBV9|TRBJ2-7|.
CASSPGTGFDEQYF
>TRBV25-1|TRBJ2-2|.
CASSEVGGTGELFF
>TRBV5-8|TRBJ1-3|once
CASPGQVGRNTIYF
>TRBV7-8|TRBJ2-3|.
CASSSRVRGGTDTQYF
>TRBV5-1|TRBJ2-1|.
CASSSSGSFINEQFF
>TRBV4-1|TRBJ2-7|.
CALEGSGMLWQYF
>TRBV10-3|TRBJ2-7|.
CAISQGQSSYEQYF
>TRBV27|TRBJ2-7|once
CASRLRGTDRYEQYF
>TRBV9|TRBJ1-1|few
CASSLGTDLEAFF
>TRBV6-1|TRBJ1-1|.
CATTGGPLNTEAFF
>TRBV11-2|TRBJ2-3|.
CASSSPKASRGRDTQYF
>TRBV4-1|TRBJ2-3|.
CASSDRFPRADTQYF
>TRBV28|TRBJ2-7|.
CASSFSGSSYEQYF